The rows below give T cell receptor beta chains drawn from one sample of a study of blood T cell repertoires in COVID-19. Libraries were prepared by immunoSEQ multiplex PCR; TCRdb keeps only in-frame clonotypes and omits some of them. The data show 300,000 to 350,000 clones, 90% to 95% seen once. The source material was PBMCs or T cells enriched from blood (not recorded which). The source is a woman aged 25 to 39 who had been exposed to COVID-19. The CDR3 runs from the conserved cysteine through the conserved F or W. D genes are given only for firm matches. Size tells how often a clone was seen (once, few, many) or the class of an expanded clone, and some rows leave it out.

d_gene	abundance	v_gene	j_gene	CDR3nt	CDR3aa
NA	once	TRBV24-1	TRBJ1-1	TGTGCCACCAGTGACTCGACACAGGGCGCCACTGAAGCTTTCTTT	CATSDSTQGATEAFF
NA	once	TRBV2	TRBJ2-1	TGTGCCAGCAGTCTTAGGGGGACATACAATGAGCAGTTCTTC	CASSLRGTYNEQFF
NA	NA	TRBV2	TRBJ1-2	TGTGCCAGCACCCCACTGGACGGGAGGAACTATGGCTACACCTTC	CASTPLDGRNYGYTF
TRBD1	NA	TRBV5-1	TRBJ1-2	TGCGCCAGCAGCGGCGGACAGGCTTACTATGGCTACACCTTC	CASSGGQAYYGYTF
TRBD1	NA	TRBV6-5	TRBJ1-2	TGTGCCAGCAGTTACGGGACAGGGTCTCAGGGCTACACCTTC	CASSYGTGSQGYTF
TRBD2	NA	TRBV5-1	TRBJ2-3	TGCGCCAGCAGCTTCGGACGGACTAGTGGTGATACGCAGTATTTT	CASSFGRTSGDTQYF
NA	NA	TRBV4-1	TRBJ1-2	TGCGCCAGCAGCCGAATTGGGAGTGACTACACCTTC	CASSRIGSDYTF
TRBD2	NA	TRBV6-2/TRBV6-3	TRBJ2-3	TGTGCCAGCAGTAACTTAGCGGGGGGGCCGGCAGATACGCAGTATTTT	CASSNLAGGPADTQYF
NA	NA	TRBV4-1	TRBJ1-4	TGCGCCAGCAGCCAGGTTTACGGGGGAAATGAAAAACTGTTTTTT	CASSQVYGGNEKLFF
NA	NA	TRBV20-1	TRBJ1-1	TGCAGTGCTAGTATACAGGGTTGGAGGACTGAAGCTTTCTTT	CSASIQGWRTEAFF
TRBD2	once	TRBV5-1	TRBJ2-5	TGCGCCAGCAGCTTGGATCCGTCGGGGGGGCCCGGGGAGACCCAGTACTTC	CASSLDPSGGPGETQYF
TRBD1	NA	TRBV5-1	TRBJ1-1	TGCGCCAGCAGCTTCCTCCGAGACAGGGGGCATCGGAACACTGAAGCTTTCTTT	CASSFLRDRGHRNTEAFF
NA	once	TRBV4-2	TRBJ1-4	TGTGCCAGCAGCCAAGGGGTCGGGGTTGATAATGAAAAACTGTTTTTT	CASSQGVGVDNEKLFF
NA	NA	TRBV7-9	TRBJ2-7	TGTGCCAGCAGCCAGGACACCCTCTACGAGCAGTACTTC	CASSQDTLYEQYF
NA	NA	TRBV11-3	TRBJ1-1	TGTGCCAGCAGCAAAGAGTCCTACCCGAACACTGAAGCTTTCTTT	CASSKESYPNTEAFF
TRBD1	few	TRBV5-1	TRBJ1-5	TGCGCCAGCGGGGACAGGGGCCGCAAGGGTAGCAATCAGCCCCAGCATTTT	CASGDRGRKGSNQPQHF
NA	NA	TRBV5-1	TRBJ1-1	TGCGCCAGCAGCTTGCTCAGTCCAAACACTGAAGCTTTCTTT	CASSLLSPNTEAFF
NA	NA	TRBV30	TRBJ2-7	TGTGCCTGGAGTCGGGTGACAGTCAACGAGCAGTACTTC	CAWSRVTVNEQYF
TRBD2	NA	TRBV9	TRBJ2-3	TGTGCCAGCAGCGTAGGGACTAGCGGCACAGATACGCAGTATTTT	CASSVGTSGTDTQYF
NA	NA	TRBV25-1	TRBJ1-2	TGTGCCAGCAGTGCTTCGAGGTACTATGGCTACACCTTC	CASSASRYYGYTF
TRBD1	NA	TRBV6-4	TRBJ2-3	TGTGCCAGCAGTGAGGGTCACAGGGGGTCCGATACGCAGTATTTT	CASSEGHRGSDTQYF
NA	NA	TRBV19	TRBJ1-6	TGTGCCAGTAGCATCAGCTCCTATAATTCACCCCTCCACTTT	CASSISSYNSPLHF
NA	NA	TRBV3-1/TRBV3-2	TRBJ1-1	TGTGCCAGCAGCCCGCCGGGACAAGTGAACACTGAAGCTTTCTTT	CASSPPGQVNTEAFF
NA	few	TRBV3-1/TRBV3-2	TRBJ2-7	TGTGCCAGCAGCCAAGGCAGGGGCTACGAGCAGTACTTC	CASSQGRGYEQYF
TRBD2	NA	TRBV6-1	TRBJ2-3	TGTGCCAGCAGTGAGATGGTGGCGGGGGGTATGGCAGATACGCAGTATTTT	CASSEMVAGGMADTQYF
NA	NA	TRBV5-4	TRBJ2-5	TGTGCCAGCAGCCCGGGGACACAAAATACCTTGTACCAAGAGACCCAGTACTTC	CASSPGTQNTLYQETQYF